The T cell receptor beta chain described here comes from a study of OX40 agonist ivuxolimab in advanced cancers. CDR1 and CDR2 (germline): SGHVS, FQNEAQ. CDR3 length: 13 amino acids. V was pared by 3 bases and J by 6 bases, with 4 bases of the junction left unmatched. Only in-frame clones appear in the TCRdb table, and some are missing; sequencing was by immunoSEQ multiplex PCR. The top ten hold 0.25% to 0.3% of the sample, which has about 94,000 clones, roughly 90% seen once. With autoimmune disease history or systemic immunosuppression, patients were excluded. V gene TRBV7-8 combines with J gene TRBJ1-1; 7 bases line up with TRBD1. This clonotype was obtained from an adult with an advanced solid tumor such as melanoma, head and neck, liver or kidney cancer. Sequenced here: CD4+ or CD8+ T cells sorted from blood, sampled in a trial of the OX40 agonist ivuxolimab. The CDR3 nucleotides read TGTGCCAGCAGCTTTGCAGGGGGGGCTGAAGCTTTCTTT. Translation: CASSFAGGAEAFF.